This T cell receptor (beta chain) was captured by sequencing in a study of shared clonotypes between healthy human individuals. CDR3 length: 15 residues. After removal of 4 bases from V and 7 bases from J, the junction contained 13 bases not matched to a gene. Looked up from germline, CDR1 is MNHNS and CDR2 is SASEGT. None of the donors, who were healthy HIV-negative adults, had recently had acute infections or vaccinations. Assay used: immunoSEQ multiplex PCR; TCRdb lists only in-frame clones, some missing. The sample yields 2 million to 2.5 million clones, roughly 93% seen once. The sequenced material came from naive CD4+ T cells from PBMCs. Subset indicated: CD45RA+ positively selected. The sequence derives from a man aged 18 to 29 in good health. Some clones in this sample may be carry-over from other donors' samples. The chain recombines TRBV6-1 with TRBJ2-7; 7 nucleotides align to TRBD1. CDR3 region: CASSAPGQRPGEQYF. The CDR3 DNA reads TGTGCCAGCAGTGCTCCGGGACAGAGACCTGGAGAGCAGTACTTC.